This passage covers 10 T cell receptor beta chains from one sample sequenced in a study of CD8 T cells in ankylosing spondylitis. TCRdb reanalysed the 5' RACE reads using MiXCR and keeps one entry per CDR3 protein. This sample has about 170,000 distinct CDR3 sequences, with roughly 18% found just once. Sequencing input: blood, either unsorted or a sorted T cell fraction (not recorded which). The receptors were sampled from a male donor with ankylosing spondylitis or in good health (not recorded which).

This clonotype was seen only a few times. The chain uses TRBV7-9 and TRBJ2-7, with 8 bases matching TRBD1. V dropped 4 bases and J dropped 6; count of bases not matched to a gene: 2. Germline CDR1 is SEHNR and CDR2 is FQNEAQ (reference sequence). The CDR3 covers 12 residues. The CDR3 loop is CASSSTGGEQYF. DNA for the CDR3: TGTGCCAGCAGCTCAACAGGGGGCGAGCAGTACTTC.

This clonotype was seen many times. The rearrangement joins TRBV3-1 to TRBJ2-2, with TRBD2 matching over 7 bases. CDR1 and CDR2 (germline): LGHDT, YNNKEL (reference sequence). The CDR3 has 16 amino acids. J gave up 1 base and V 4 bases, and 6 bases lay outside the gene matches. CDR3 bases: TGTGCCAGCAGCCTTGGCTCTAGCGGGAACACCGGGGAGCTGTTTTTT. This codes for CASSLGSSGNTGELFF.

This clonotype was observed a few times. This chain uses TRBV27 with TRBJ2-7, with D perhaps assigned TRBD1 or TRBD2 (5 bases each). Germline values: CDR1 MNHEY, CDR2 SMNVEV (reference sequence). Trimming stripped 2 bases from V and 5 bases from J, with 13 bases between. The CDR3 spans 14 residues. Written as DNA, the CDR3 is TGTGCCAGCAGTTTAAAGGGGAGCCTAAACGAGCAGTACTTC. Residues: CASSLKGSLNEQYF.

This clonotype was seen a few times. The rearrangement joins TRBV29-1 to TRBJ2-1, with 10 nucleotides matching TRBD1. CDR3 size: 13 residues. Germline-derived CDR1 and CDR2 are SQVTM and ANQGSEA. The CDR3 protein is CTVTGGGYNEQFF. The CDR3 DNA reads TGCACCGTGACAGGGGGCGGCTACAATGAGCAGTTCTTC.

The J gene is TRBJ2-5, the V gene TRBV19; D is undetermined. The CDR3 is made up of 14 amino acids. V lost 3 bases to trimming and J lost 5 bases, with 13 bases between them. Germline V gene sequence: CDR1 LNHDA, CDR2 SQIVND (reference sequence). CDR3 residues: CASSIWAVPETQYF. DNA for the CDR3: TGTGCCAGTAGTATCTGGGCCGTCCCGGAGACCCAGTACTTC.

The CDR3 loop reads CSATDRGGRDTQYF. The CDR3 bases are TGCAGTGCTACGGACAGGGGTGGACGAGATACGCAGTATTTT. The genes are TRBV20-1 and TRBJ2-3; 9 bases align to TRBD1. With 4 bases clipped from V and 5 bases from J, the junction kept 7 bases outside the gene matches. Germline assignment: CDR1 DFQATT and CDR2 SNEGSKA (reference sequence). The CDR3 totals 14 residues.

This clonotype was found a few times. CDR3 DNA: TGTGCCAGCAGTCGGACTAGCGGGAGGGGAAAGCAGTTCTTC. Amino acid sequence: CASSRTSGRGKQFF. The J gene is TRBJ2-1, the V gene TRBV6-1; 15 bases fit TRBD2. Germline CDR1 MNHNS, CDR2 SASEGT. This CDR3 has 14 amino acids. V lost 5 bases to trimming and J lost 11 bases; unmatched junction nucleotides: 4.

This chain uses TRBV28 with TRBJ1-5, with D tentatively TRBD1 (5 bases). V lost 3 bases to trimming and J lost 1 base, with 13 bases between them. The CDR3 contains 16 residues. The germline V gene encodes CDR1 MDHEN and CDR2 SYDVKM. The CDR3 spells CASSLLTGDSNQPQHF. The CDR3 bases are TGTGCCAGCAGTTTGCTCACGGGGGACAGCAATCAGCCCCAGCATTTT.

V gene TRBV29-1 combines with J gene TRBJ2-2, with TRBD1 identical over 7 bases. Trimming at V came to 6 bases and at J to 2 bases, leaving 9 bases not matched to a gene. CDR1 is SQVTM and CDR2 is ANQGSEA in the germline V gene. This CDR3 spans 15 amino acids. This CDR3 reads CSVHSGTVNTGELFF. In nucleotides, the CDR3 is TGCAGCGTCCATTCCGGGACAGTCAACACCGGGGAGCTGTTTTTT.

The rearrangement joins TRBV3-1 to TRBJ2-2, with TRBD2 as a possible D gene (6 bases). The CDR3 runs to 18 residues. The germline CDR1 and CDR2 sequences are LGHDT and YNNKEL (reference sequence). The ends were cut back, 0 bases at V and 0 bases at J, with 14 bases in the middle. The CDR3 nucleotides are TGTGCCAGCAGCCAAGATTCACCGGGACTGACGAACACCGGGGAGCTGTTTTTT. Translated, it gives CASSQDSPGLTNTGELFF.